The TCR beta chain described here comes from a study of T-cell memory formation after mild COVID-19. On the study more broadly: TCR clusters largely stayed donor specific.

In TCRdb, the 5' RACE reads were re-called with MiXCR into one record per CDR3 protein. Of 200,000 to 250,000 distinct CDR3 sequences listed, 27% are singletons. V shed 3 bases, J shed 5 bases, and the junction held 5 bases outside the gene matches. The CDR3 has 14 residues. Sequences were obtained from PBMCs or a T cell subset sorted from them (not recorded which). This clonotype was sampled from an adult woman who had mild COVID-19 (a few samples of this study predate the infection). Cell type and time point are not known. The gene calls are TRBV12-3 or TRBV12-4 and TRBJ1-1, with 8 bases identical to TRBD1. In DNA, the CDR3 is TGTGCCAGCAGTTTCCCAGGGGGCTGGACTGAAGCTTTCTTT. Its protein is CASSFPGGWTEAFF.